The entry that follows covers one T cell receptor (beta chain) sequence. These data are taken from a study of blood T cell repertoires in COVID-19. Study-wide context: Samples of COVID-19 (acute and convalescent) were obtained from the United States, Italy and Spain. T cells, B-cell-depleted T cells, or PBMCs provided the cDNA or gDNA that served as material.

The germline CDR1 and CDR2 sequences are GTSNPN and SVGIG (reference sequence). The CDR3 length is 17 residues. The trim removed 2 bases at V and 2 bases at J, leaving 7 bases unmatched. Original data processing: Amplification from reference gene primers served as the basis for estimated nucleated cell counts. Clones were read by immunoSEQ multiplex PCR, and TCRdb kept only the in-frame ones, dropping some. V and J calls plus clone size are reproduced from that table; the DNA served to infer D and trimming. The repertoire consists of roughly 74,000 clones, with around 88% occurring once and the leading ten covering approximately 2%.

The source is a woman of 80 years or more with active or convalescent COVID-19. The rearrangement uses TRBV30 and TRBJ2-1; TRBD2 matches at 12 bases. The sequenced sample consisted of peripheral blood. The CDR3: CAWSSTLAGGPYNEQFF. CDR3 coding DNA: TGTGCCTGGAGTTCCACGCTAGCGGGAGGGCCCTACAATGAGCAGTTCTTC.